This TCR beta chain was recovered during a study of blood T cells in healthy people across ages. CDR1 is MGHRA, CDR2 YSYEKL, per germline. V dropped 1 base and J dropped 13; count of bases not matched to a gene: 18. CDR3 length: 18 residues. Remarks on this clonotype: The antigen is undetermined.

Overall study findings and caveats: In these data, TCR beta diversity tracked strongly with naive T cell percentage. Unknown CMV status may confound age-related changes in expanded clones.

Primed by a sample-barcoded 5' primer and a J-beta primer mix, a second PCR proceeded for about 6 to 11 cycles. A minimum of 2.5 million CDR3-containing paired-end reads was obtained for each sample. TCRdb reanalysed the 5' RACE reads using MiXCR and keeps one entry per CDR3 protein. There are 750,000 to 950,000 distinct CDR3 sequences in the sample; about 53% occur only once, and 41% lies in the top ten. Sequencing used blood. The V gene is TRBV4-1, the J gene TRBJ2-4, with 11 bases lining up with TRBD2. This sequence was found in a man older than 75 in good health. CDR3: CASSQGRLAGPRGEEQYF. The DNA for the CDR3 is TGCGCCAGCAGCCAAGGTAGACTAGCGGGGCCGCGGGGGGAAGAGCAGTACTTC.